A selection of T cell receptor beta chains follows, all from one sample in a study of T cell responses to AZD1222 COVID-19 vaccine. TCRdb's copy holds only in-frame clones and misses some; the assay was immunoSEQ multiplex PCR. The repertoire holds roughly 150,000 clones, with approximately 91% as singletons. Sequencing was performed on peripheral blood, taken on day 0 of AZD1222 vaccination. Receptors originate from an adult in good health. Each CDR3 is given without its conserved first and last residue. Fields, in order: J gene, V gene, CDR3 protein.

>TRBJ2-3|TRBV5-4
ATSDQPSTDTQY
>TRBJ2-2|TRBV19
ASSIESTGELF
>TRBJ2-1|TRBV19
ASSPTSNEQF
>TRBJ2-7|TRBV18
ASSTGREQY
>TRBJ1-3|TRBV5-5
ASSRGIGDSGNTIY
>TRBJ2-5|TRBV6-6
ASSYDGETQY
>TRBJ2-7|TRBV27
ASSGPTGTYEQY
>TRBJ1-1|TRBV5-1
ASSLVTGLNTEAF
>TRBJ1-4|TRBV5-1
ASSLDLQGGEKLF
>TRBJ1-4|TRBV7-2
ASSLRGAREKLF
>TRBJ1-1|TRBV19
ASSLTGGGNTEAF
>TRBJ1-1|TRBV29-1
SVRPQLEAF
>TRBJ1-6|TRBV5-1
ASSWDGTSDNSPLH
>TRBJ1-1|TRBV15
ATQPIGADTEAF
>TRBJ1-3|TRBV12-3/TRBV12-4
ASSLEKDTIY
>TRBJ1-3|TRBV19
ASSLSGNTIY
>TRBJ1-1|TRBV11-2
ASSFRDGGGTEAF
>TRBJ1-2|TRBV15
ATSRAEAQGSHGYT
>TRBJ1-1|TRBV7-2
ASSLAGGQTEAF
>TRBJ2-5|TRBV15
ATSRDPTGAETQY
>TRBJ2-2|TRBV2
ASSERGGTTGELF
>TRBJ1-5|TRBV5-8
ASSSEPGTRNQPQH
>TRBJ2-1|TRBV3-1/TRBV3-2
ASNLFRSGTECNEQF
>TRBJ2-1|TRBV28
ASSPYRDRDNEQF
>TRBJ2-7|TRBV3-1/TRBV3-2
ASSQVGNRVNEQY
>TRBJ1-4|TRBV7-8
ASSLRTAATNEKLF
>TRBJ2-1|TRBV6-2/TRBV6-3
ASSYGPSGYNEQF
>TRBJ2-5|TRBV7-2
ASSELALETQY
>TRBJ2-1|TRBV19
ASTWVAGLNNEQF
>TRBJ2-7|TRBV7-2
ASSLGSGGPYEQY
>TRBJ1-5|TRBV28
ASSFSRRKRGNQPQH
>TRBJ1-5|TRBV19
ASSMNMMGNQPQH
>TRBJ2-5|TRBV29-1
SSFGGQGETQY
>TRBJ1-2|TRBV5-1
ASSLEGAQGNGYT
>TRBJ1-2|TRBV5-1
ASGGQNGYT
>TRBJ1-5|TRBV2
ASLLDGSNQPQH
>TRBJ1-1|TRBV4-1
ASSLSPGTDNTWAF
>TRBJ2-1|TRBV5-1
ASSLVAGGPGYNEQF
>TRBJ2-3|TRBV4-3
ASSLRSSLSTDTQY
>TRBJ2-7|TRBV5-1
ASSSNTGGGNEQY
>TRBJ2-5|TRBV6-6
ASSYSSSGQETQY
>TRBJ2-1|TRBV27
ASSFVGIDNEQF
>TRBJ2-1|TRBV7-8
ASSLASSGNYNEQF
>TRBJ1-4|TRBV2
ASSSQGVTNEKLF
>TRBJ2-7|TRBV28
ASSRTGQGVDEQY
>TRBJ1-4|TRBV28
ASSALSTNEKLF
>TRBJ2-7|TRBV9
ASSAQEVPYEQY
>TRBJ2-5|TRBV7-9
ASSKRGVETQY
>TRBJ1-1|TRBV6-1
ASSEVENTEAF
>TRBJ1-3|TRBV20-1
SARDKNTIY
>TRBJ2-3|TRBV12-2
ASRLSLAQTGARTDTQY
>TRBJ1-2|TRBV28
ASRLREFGYT
>TRBJ2-5|TRBV13
ASSLMAFTGGYQETQY
>TRBJ2-1|TRBV4-1
ASSQDYLTGPIYGQF
>TRBJ1-1|TRBV20-1
SAQGDTEAF
>TRBJ1-5|TRBV28
ASTQQGQPQH
>TRBJ2-1|TRBV9
ASSTRGLAGPTEQF
>TRBJ1-4|TRBV6-2/TRBV6-3
ASSYHWTASNEKLF
>TRBJ2-5|TRBV3-1/TRBV3-2
ASSLPLADLQETQY
>TRBJ1-4|TRBV13
ASSLGGRHATNEKLF